This T cell receptor beta chain originates from a study of OX40 agonist ivuxolimab in advanced cancers. Study details: A male proportion of more than 75% was recorded, with mean age approximately 57 years and range 23 to 79.

As regards this clone: Antigen specificity is unknown.

Trimming took off 5 bases at V and 3 bases at J, with 13 bases between the two ends. This CDR3 has 14 amino acids. Germline V gene data show CDR1 as SGHVS and CDR2 as FQNEAQ. Sequenced by immunoSEQ multiplex PCR; TCRdb stores in-frame clones only, minus some. Altogether around 80,000 clones are present, about 84% being singletons, with the ten largest covering around 0.48%. Study-wide results and caveats: Among some nonresponders, normalized T-cell clonal expansion was also low.

V and J are TRBV7-8 and TRBJ1-1; D ambiguous. The source material was CD4+ or CD8+ T cells sorted from blood, sampled in a trial of the OX40 agonist ivuxolimab. This receptor was taken from an adult with an advanced solid tumor such as melanoma, head and neck, liver or kidney cancer. The CDR3 DNA sequence: TGTGCCAGCAGCGCCTTACAGCTGTACACTGAAGCTTTCTTT. Its translation: CASSALQLYTEAFF.